These 8 T cell receptor beta chains share one sample of origin, sequenced in a study of blood T cell repertoires in COVID-19. Libraries were prepared by immunoSEQ multiplex PCR; TCRdb keeps only in-frame clonotypes and omits some of them. The sample lists approximately 150,000 clones, roughly 86% seen once, with less than 0.95% in the top ten. Sequences were obtained from peripheral blood. These receptors originate from a woman aged 50 to 60 with acute or convalescent COVID-19.

V gene TRBV9 combines with J gene TRBJ1-6, with 7 bases matching TRBD1. The CDR3 totals 16 residues. From germline, CDR1 is SGDLS and CDR2 YYNGEE. Trimming cost V 0 bases and J 4 bases; bases outside gene matches: 4. CDR3 sequence reads: CASSVEGGRYNSPLHF. In nucleotides, the CDR3 is TGTGCCAGCAGCGTAGAAGGGGGCAGATATAATTCACCCCTCCACTTT.

The chain uses TRBV5-1 and TRBJ2-3, with D uncertain. V gave up 0 bases and J gave up 3 bases, with 11 bases separating them. CDR1 is SGHRS, CDR2 YFSETQ, per germline. CDR3 length: 15 amino acids. DNA of the CDR3: TGCGCCAGCAGCTTGGAACCAGAAGTTACAGATACGCAGTATTTT. Amino acids: CASSLEPEVTDTQYF.

This chain links TRBV19 with TRBJ2-1; D may be TRBD1 (6 bases). V was clipped by 4 bases and J by 4 bases, with 11 bases between them. Germline CDR1 LNHDA, CDR2 SQIVND (reference sequence). This CDR3 is built from 14 residues. Here the CDR3 reads CASSTTDRYNEQFF. DNA for the CDR3: TGTGCCAGTAGTACAACGGACAGATACAATGAGCAGTTCTTC.

The chain links TRBV27 to TRBJ1-2; a weak D match, TRBD1 (5 bases). V shed 3 bases and J shed 6 bases, with 17 bases lying between them. This CDR3 spans 15 amino acids. Germline-derived CDR1 and CDR2 are MNHEY and SMNVEV (reference sequence). CDR3 sequence (DNA): TGTGCCAGCAGTTTGTTGTCAGGGAGGGTGGATGGCTACACCTTC. Encoded protein: CASSLLSGRVDGYTF.

The J gene is TRBJ2-7, the V gene TRBV4-2; possible D gene TRBD2, 6 bases. CDR1 is LGHNA, CDR2 YNFKEQ, per germline. Trimming took 0 bases from V and 3 from J, leaving 15 bases between them. CDR3 size: 16 residues. The CDR3 DNA follows: TGTGCCAGCAGCCAAGATGAGGGGACTGGCTTCTACGAGCAGTACTTC. Residues: CASSQDEGTGFYEQYF.

The chain carries TRBV7-3 and TRBJ1-1; 8 bases are a match to TRBD1. The CDR3 has 14 residues. The germline V gene encodes CDR1 SGHTA and CDR2 FQGTGA. Germline trimming cut 5 bases from V and 5 bases from J; bases unmatched to any gene: 7. As DNA, the CDR3 is TGTGCCAGCAGCCTTACAGGGGGGCGGACTGAAGCTTTCTTT. It yields the protein CASSLTGGRTEAFF.

This sequence joins TRBV25-1 and TRBJ1-2; a possible D gene is TRBD1 (5 bases). Trimming left V 4 bases short and J 8 bases short, with 11 bases between. Germline loops: CDR1 MGHDK, CDR2 SYGVNS. This CDR3 is built from 12 residues. CDR3 nucleotides: TGTGCCAGCAGTGGGGGAGGGGAAGGCTACACCTTC. It specifies CASSGGGEGYTF.

The chain is built from TRBV30 and TRBJ2-2, with TRBD1 identical over 8 bases. Germline values: CDR1 GTSNPN, CDR2 SVGIG (reference sequence). J was trimmed by 7 bases and V by 0 bases; bases with no gene match: 13. The CDR3 extends over 17 amino acids. As DNA, the CDR3 is TGTGCCTGGAGTGTACCACGGACAGGGCAGGTTTACGGGGAGCTGTTTTTT. It codes for CAWSVPRTGQVYGELFF.